The T cell receptor beta chain described here comes from a study of radiation and T cells in renal cell carcinoma. General study results and limits: Pretreatment tumor biopsies were lacking, so baseline clonotypes are unknown.

Time point indicated: blood 4 weeks post-SBRT, at nephrectomy. The treatment was: 15 Gy SBRT to primary tumor, nephrectomy 4 weeks later. Nephrectomy followed 15 Gy stereotactic body radiation by 4 weeks. Germline CDR1 is SGHRS and CDR2 is YFSETQ. V was pared by 4 bases and J by 2 bases, with 8 bases of the junction left unmatched. The CDR3 runs 16 residues. With regard to this clone: Its antigen is unknown.

Clones were read by immunoSEQ multiplex PCR, and TCRdb kept only the in-frame ones, dropping some. Of 140,000 or so clones listed, approximately 86% are singletons. Sequences were derived from blood, sampled from a patient whose treatment included radiotherapy and nephrectomy. This chain joins TRBV5-1 and TRBJ2-5, with 10 bases that match TRBD1. The clonotype originates from a woman aged 45-60 years with renal cell carcinoma. CDR3 sequence reads: CASSMTGGVRQETQYF. In nucleotides, the CDR3 is TGCGCCAGCAGCATGACAGGGGGCGTGAGACAAGAGACCCAGTACTTC.